The clone carrying this T cell receptor (beta chain) was seen a handful of times. The antigen is undetermined. These data come from a study of cytomegalovirus exposure and HLA in healthy donors. Primers: 60 Vbeta forward and 13 Jbeta reverse. Sequenced by immunoSEQ multiplex PCR; TCRdb stores in-frame clones only, minus some. The sample lists hundreds of thousands of clones; 82% were seen once. As for the donors, each was a healthy bone marrow donor. Findings and caveats of the study: Indistinguishable V segments such as TRBV6-2 and TRBV6-3 were excluded. In all likelihood, a cluster of highly shared sequence variants was a sequencing artifact. HLA alleles were associated with fewer than 20,000 TCR beta sequences in a later analysis at 0.05 false discovery rate.

After removal of 5 bases from V and 5 bases from J, the junction contained 11 bases not matched to a gene. Germline V gene lookup returns CDR1 LNHDA and CDR2 SQIVND (reference sequence). The CDR3 contains 16 residues. The chain employs TRBV19 and TRBJ1-5; the match to TRBD1 covers 8 bases. Sequenced material: PBMCs. The TCR comes from a man aged 40-50 years in good health and CMV-seropositive. CDR3 nucleotide sequence: TGTGCCAGTAGTTGGCCCAGACAGGGGCGGGATCAGCCCCAGCATTTT. It codes for CASSWPRQGRDQPQHF. The complete variable domain, with remaining parts taken from reference TRBV19 and TRBJ1-5, reads DGGITQSPKYLFRKEGQNVTLSCEQNLNHDAMYWYRQDPGQGLRLIYYSQIVNDFQKGDIAEGYSVSREKKESFPLTVTSAQKNPTAFYLCASSWPRQGRDQPQHFGDGTRLSIL.